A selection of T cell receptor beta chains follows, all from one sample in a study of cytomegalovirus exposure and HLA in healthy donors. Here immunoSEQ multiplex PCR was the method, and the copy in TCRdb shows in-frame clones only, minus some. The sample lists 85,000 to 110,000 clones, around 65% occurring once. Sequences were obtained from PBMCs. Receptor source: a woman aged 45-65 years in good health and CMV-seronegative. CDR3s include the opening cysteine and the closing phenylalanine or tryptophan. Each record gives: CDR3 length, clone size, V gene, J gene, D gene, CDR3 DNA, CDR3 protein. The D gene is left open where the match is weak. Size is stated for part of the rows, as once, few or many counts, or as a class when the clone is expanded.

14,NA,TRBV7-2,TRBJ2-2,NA,TGTGCCAGCAGCTTAGGGAGGGACACCGGGGAGCTGTTTTTT,CASSLGRDTGELFF
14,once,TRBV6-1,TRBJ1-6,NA,TGTGCCAGCAGTGTGACAAACTATAATTCACCCCTCCACTTT,CASSVTNYNSPLHF
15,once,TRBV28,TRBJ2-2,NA,TGTGCCAGCAGTACAGGTCACCCGAAGGCCGGGGAGCTGTTTTTT,CASSTGHPKAGELFF
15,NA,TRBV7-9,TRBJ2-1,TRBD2,TGTGCCAGCAGTCTGGGACTAGCGGGAACCGATGAGCAGTTCTTC,CASSLGLAGTDEQFF
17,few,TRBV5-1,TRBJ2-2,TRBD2,TGCGCCAGCAGCATGTCCACTAGCGGGGCAAACACCGGGGAGCTGTTTTTT,CASSMSTSGANTGELFF
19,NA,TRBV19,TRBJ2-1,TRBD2,TGTGCCAGTAGTACTACCGGGCCCGTAGCGGGGGGGAACTACAATGAGCAGTTCTTC,CASSTTGPVAGGNYNEQFF
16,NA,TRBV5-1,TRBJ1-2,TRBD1,TGCGCCAGCAAATCCCTCCCCGGGACAGTTGGTAATGGCTACACCTTC,CASKSLPGTVGNGYTF
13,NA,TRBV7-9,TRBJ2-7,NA,TGTGCCAGCAGCTTCCCAGGGGACTACGAGCAGTACTTC,CASSFPGDYEQYF
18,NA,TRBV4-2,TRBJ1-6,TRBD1,TGTGCCAGCAGCCAAATCCTAACAGGGGGCGCGGTCAATTCACCCCTCCACTTT,CASSQILTGGAVNSPLHF
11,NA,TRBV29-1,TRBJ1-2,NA,TGCAGCATCTGGGCGGGGGATGGCTACACCTTC,CSIWAGDGYTF
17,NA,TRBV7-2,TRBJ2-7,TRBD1,TGTGCCAGCAGCCGAGGCAGGGGGTCTTCTAGATCCTACGAGCAGTACTTC,CASSRGRGSSRSYEQYF
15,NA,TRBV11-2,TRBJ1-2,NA,TGTGCCAGCAGCCCACTAGACACCACTGATTATGGCTACACCTTC,CASSPLDTTDYGYTF
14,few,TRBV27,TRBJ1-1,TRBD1,TGTGCCAGCAGGTCGACAGGGGGAGGCACTGAAGCTTTCTTT,CASRSTGGGTEAFF
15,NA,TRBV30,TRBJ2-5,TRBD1,TGTGCCTGGAGTAGGGGGCAGGGCATATCAGAGACCCAGTACTTC,CAWSRGQGISETQYF
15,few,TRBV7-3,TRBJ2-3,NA,TGTGCCAGCAGCTTAGATAGCGGAATCACAGATACGCAGTATTTT,CASSLDSGITDTQYF
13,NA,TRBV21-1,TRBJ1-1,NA,TGTGCCAGAACGAAACAGGGTTGGACTGAAGCTTTCTTT,CARTKQGWTEAFF
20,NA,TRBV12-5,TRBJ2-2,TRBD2,TGTGCTAGTGGTTTCCAATACCTCTATAGCGGGAGACTGGACACCGGGGAGCTGTTTTTT,CASGFQYLYSGRLDTGELFF
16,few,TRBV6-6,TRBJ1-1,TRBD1,TGTGCCAGCAGTTTCTTCCTCGGGGACAGGGGACTTGAAGCTTTCTTT,CASSFFLGDRGLEAFF
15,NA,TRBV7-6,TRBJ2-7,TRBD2,TGTGCCAGCAGCCCATCGCTAGCGGGAGGCCTCGAGCAGTACTTC,CASSPSLAGGLEQYF
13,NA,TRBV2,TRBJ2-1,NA,TGTGCCAGCGCGGGACTTTCCTACAATGAGCAGTTCTTC,CASAGLSYNEQFF
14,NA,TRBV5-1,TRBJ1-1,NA,TGCGCCAGCAGCTTGGCCAGGGTGGACACTGAAGCTTTCTTT,CASSLARVDTEAFF
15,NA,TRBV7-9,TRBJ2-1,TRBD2,TGTGCCAGCAGCCTCCTGGCGGCTAGCGGGAATGAGCAGTTCTTC,CASSLLAASGNEQFF
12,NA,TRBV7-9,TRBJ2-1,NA,TGTGCCAGCGGGAGCTCCTACAATGAGCAGTTCTTC,CASGSSYNEQFF
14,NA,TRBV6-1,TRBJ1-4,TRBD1,TGTGCCACCGACAGGGGGCATCGGAATGAAAAACTGTTTTTT,CATDRGHRNEKLFF
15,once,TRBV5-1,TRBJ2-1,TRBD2,TGCGCCAGCAGCTTGGTTGCTAGCGGGGGGAGTGAGCAGTTCTTC,CASSLVASGGSEQFF
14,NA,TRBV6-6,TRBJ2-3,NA,TGTGCCAGCAGTTATGACAGGTTCACAGATACGCAGTATTTT,CASSYDRFTDTQYF
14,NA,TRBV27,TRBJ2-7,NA,TGTGCCAGCAGTTTTTTCACTTCTCCCTACGAGCAGTACTTC,CASSFFTSPYEQYF
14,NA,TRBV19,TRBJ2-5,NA,TGTGCCAGTAGTACACTAGCTTCCGCGGAGACCCAGTACTTC,CASSTLASAETQYF
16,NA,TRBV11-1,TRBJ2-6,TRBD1,TGTGCCAGCAGCCTAAGCACAGGGGCTGGGGCCAACGTCCTGACTTTC,CASSLSTGAGANVLTF
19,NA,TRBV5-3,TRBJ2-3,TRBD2,TGTGCCAGAAGCTTGGGCCGAGAGAGCACTAGCGGGAACACAGATACGCAGTATTTT,CARSLGRESTSGNTDTQYF
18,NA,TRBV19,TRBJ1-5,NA,TGTGCCAGTGGGGAAGGCGGGCGGAGGTTCGAGGTCCGTGGGCCCCAGCATTTT,CASGEGGRRFEVRGPQHF
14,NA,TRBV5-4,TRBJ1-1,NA,TGTGCCAGCAGGAGGAGCAATATGAACACTGAAGCTTTCTTT,CASRRSNMNTEAFF